Below are 27 T cell receptor beta chains sequenced from a single sample in a study of Ad26.COV2.S vaccination and SARS-CoV-2 variants. Stated treatment: about 20 received Ad26.COV2.S at low or high dose, single or two shots; 5 received placebo; per-sample allocation not given. Specimens were obtained on day 63 following the first vaccine or placebo injection. Libraries were prepared by immunoSEQ multiplex PCR; TCRdb keeps only in-frame clonotypes and omits some of them. Of approximately 240,000 clones listed, approximately 90% are singletons. This specimen consisted of peripheral blood, obtained in a trial of Ad26.COV2.S vaccine versus placebo. These receptors were collected from a person between 18 and 59 years old who received the Ad26.COV2.S COVID-19 vaccine or a placebo.

The chain has TRBV3-1 (or the pseudogene TRBV3-2) and TRBJ2-1, with TRBD1 matching over 11 bases. Germline CDR1 reads LGHDT; CDR2 reads YNNKEL (reference sequence). The V and J ends lost 3 bases and 12 bases, in that order; junction bases with no gene match: 19. CDR3 length equals 18 residues. Here the CDR3 reads CASSHKRGTGGNVLRQFF. In nucleotides, the CDR3 is TGTGCCAGCAGCCACAAACGAGGGACAGGGGGAAATGTACTAAGGCAGTTCTTC.

The gene calls are TRBV2 and TRBJ2-2; 8 positions agree with TRBD1. Germline loops: CDR1 SNHLY, CDR2 FYNNEI. The CDR3 totals 14 residues. V was clipped by 8 bases and J by 4 bases; unmatched bases: 6. CDR3 loop: CASGQGALTGELFF. CDR3 nucleotides: TGTGCCAGCGGGCAGGGGGCCCTCACCGGGGAGCTGTTTTTT.

The CDR3 spells CASSDSPGGAFF. As DNA, the CDR3 is TGCGCCAGCAGTGATTCCCCGGGAGGGGCTTTCTTT. V is TRBV10-1 and J is TRBJ1-1; D is unclear. The CDR3 is 12 amino acids. Trimming removed 3 bases at V and 11 bases at J, with 13 bases between. Per the germline V gene, CDR1 is WNHNN and CDR2 is SYGVQD (reference sequence).

The chain employs TRBV10-3 and TRBJ1-1; D not resolved. The germline gives CDR1 ENHRY, CDR2 SYGVKD. With 5 bases removed from V and 1 base from J, the gap between germline ends came to 17 bases. There are 16 residues in the CDR3. The CDR3 coding sequence is TGTGCCATCAGTCCTAGAGAGGGCGGCACGAACACTGAAGCTTTCTTT. Its translation: CAISPREGGTNTEAFF.

The V and J genes are TRBV6-5 and TRBJ1-2; 7 nucleotides align to TRBD1. Germline values: CDR1 MNHEY, CDR2 SVGAGI. With 0 bases clipped from V and 3 bases from J, the junction kept 4 bases outside the gene matches. The CDR3 has 15 amino acids. CDR3 in amino acids: CASSYSRDRDYGYTF. For the CDR3, the DNA is TGTGCCAGCAGTTACTCGCGAGACAGGGACTATGGCTACACCTTC.

The rearrangement joins TRBV7-8 to TRBJ2-5, with 12 bases lining up with TRBD2. The V gene end was trimmed by 0 bases and the J gene end by 2 bases; junction bases not matched to a gene: 10. Germline V gene lookup returns CDR1 SGHVS and CDR2 FQNEAQ. The CDR3 totals 19 residues. The chain's CDR3 is CASSLAPLAGGPGQETQYF. CDR3 DNA sequence: TGTGCCAGCAGCTTAGCGCCTCTAGCGGGGGGGCCGGGTCAAGAGACCCAGTACTTC. Drawing the rest from reference TRBV7-8 and TRBJ2-5, the complete variable domain is GAGVSQSPRYKVAKRGQDVALRCDPISGHVSLFWYQQALGQGPEFLTYFQNEAQLDKSGLPSDRFFAERPEGSVSTLKIQRTQQEDSAVYLCASSLAPLAGGPGQETQYFGPGTRLLVL.

This sequence joins TRBV3-1 (or the pseudogene TRBV3-2) and TRBJ2-3, with D perhaps being TRBD1 or TRBD2 (5 bases each). V shed 7 bases and J shed 7 bases, with 18 bases lying between them. From germline, CDR1 is LGHDT and CDR2 YNNKEL (reference sequence). The CDR3 covers 14 residues. CDR3 in DNA: TGTGCCAGCACTACGGGACCTCCGCAGTATACGCAGTATTTT. It yields the protein CASTTGPPQYTQYF.

The sample holds a few counts of this clone. The rearrangement uses TRBV12-3 or TRBV12-4 and TRBJ1-2; perhaps TRBD1 as D (5 bases). The CDR3 has 13 amino acids. The V end was cut by 7 bases, the J end by 2 bases, with 11 bases between. The CDR3 sequence: CASTYRGNYGYTF. The DNA of the CDR3 is TGTGCCAGCACCTACCGGGGGAACTATGGCTACACCTTC.

This clone was seen only once. The chain combines TRBV6-5 with TRBJ2-7, with D hard to call. V was clipped by 0 bases and J by 7 bases, with 16 bases between them. The length of the CDR3 is 15 residues. Per the germline V gene, CDR1 is MNHEY and CDR2 is SVGAGI. The CDR3 sequence: CASSYSTISLWEQYF. CDR3 bases: TGTGCCAGCAGTTACTCGACGATCAGTCTATGGGAGCAGTACTTC.

Concerning this clone itself: Other DNA variants within this sample encode the same CDR3. This rearrangement joins TRBV11-2 to TRBJ2-5; D is possibly TRBD1 (6 bases). Deletions cut 3 bases from V and 1 base from J, with 6 bases between. CDR1 is SGHAT and CDR2 is FQNNGV in the germline V gene. This CDR3 has 13 residues. The CDR3 reads CASSLGAQETQYF. The CDR3 DNA sequence: TGTGCCAGCAGCTTGGGGGCCCAAGAGACCCAGTACTTC.

Details on this clone: Other DNA variants within this sample encode the same CDR3. This chain uses TRBV4-3 with TRBJ2-7; D is ambiguous. CDR3 length: 13 residues. Germline lookup yields CDR1 LGHNA and CDR2 YSLEER. V shed 0 bases and J shed 2 bases, with 5 bases lying between them. CDR3 DNA sequence: TGCGCCAGCAGCCAAGATAGGACCTACGAGCAGTACTTC. Translation gives CASSQDRTYEQYF.

CDR3 nucleotide sequence: TGTGCCAGCAGCTTGCTGACAGGTTTGAACACTGAAGCTTTCTTT. It codes for CASSLLTGLNTEAFF. The chain recombines TRBV5-6 with TRBJ1-1, with a possible D match to TRBD1 (6 bases). Trimming stripped 1 base from V and 0 bases from J, with 10 bases between. Germline V gives CDR1 SGHDT, CDR2 YYEEEE. This CDR3 has 15 residues.

The CDR3 region is CASSVTQGHNEQFF. In DNA, the CDR3 is TGTGCCAGCAGTGTGACACAGGGGCACAATGAGCAGTTCTTC. The chain joins TRBV25-1 to TRBJ2-1; 7 nucleotides match TRBD1. The CDR3 runs to 14 residues. CDR1 is MGHDK, CDR2 SYGVNS, per germline. J was trimmed by 5 bases and V by 4 bases; bases with no gene match: 5.

This clone was seen only once. The genes are TRBV5-1 and TRBJ2-2; 7 bases are shared with TRBD1. Germline-derived CDR1 and CDR2 are SGHRS and YFSETQ. The CDR3 loop spans 19 amino acids. The junction had 18 bases not matched to a gene; V was cut back by 3 bases and J by 4 bases. This chain's CDR3 is CASSSPVSGGWQSTGELFF. In DNA, the CDR3 is TGCGCCAGCAGCTCACCCGTCTCAGGGGGATGGCAAAGCACCGGGGAGCTGTTTTTT.

The chain recombines TRBV5-1 with TRBJ2-1; D possibly uses TRBD1 or TRBD2 (7 bases each). Germline CDR1 reads SGHRS; CDR2 reads YFSETQ. The V end lost 2 bases, the J end lost 4 bases, and 25 bases lay between the germline ends. The CDR3 runs 19 residues. The DNA of the CDR3 is TGCGCCAGCAGCTTCCGGGGGGAACAGGGGAAGGCTCTTTACAATGAGCAGTTCTTC. It is translated as CASSFRGEQGKALYNEQFF.

The sample holds many counts of this clone. The genes are TRBV28 and TRBJ1-2; D is undetermined. V was clipped by 5 bases and J by 2 bases, with 12 bases between them. The CDR3 contains 14 residues. CDR1 and CDR2 (germline): MDHEN, SYDVKM. The CDR3 reads CASSPAGKNYGYTF. DNA of the CDR3: TGTGCCAGCAGTCCGGCGGGGAAAAACTATGGCTACACCTTC.

This chain connects TRBV6-5 to TRBJ2-7, with D possibly matching TRBD1 (6 bases). Trimming left V 4 bases short and J 6 bases short, with 10 bases between. Germline CDR1 is MNHEY and CDR2 is SVGAGI. The CDR3 has 12 residues. The CDR3 sequence: CASSFSGAEQYF. The CDR3 DNA follows: TGTGCCAGCAGTTTCTCAGGGGCCGAGCAGTACTTC.

The chain is built from TRBV6-7 and TRBJ2-7, with 7 bases identical to TRBD2. TRBV6-7 is labeled an ORF, and its function is uncertain. This CDR3 spans 16 amino acids. The junction had 9 bases not matched to a gene; V was cut back by 2 bases and J by 2 bases. The DNA of the CDR3 is TGTGCCAGCAGTTACCTTCTAGCGGACCAACCCTACGAGCAGTACTTC. Translation: CASSYLLADQPYEQYF.

The CDR3 region is CASSPTGRMAYSNQPQHF. The DNA of the CDR3 is TGTGCCAGCAGCCCCACCGGGAGGATGGCCTATAGCAATCAGCCCCAGCATTTT. The V gene is TRBV11-3, the J gene TRBJ1-5; D is ambiguous. The CDR3 extends over 18 amino acids. Germline V CDR1 and CDR2: SGHNT, YENEEA. Trimming took 5 bases from V and 0 from J, leaving 20 bases between them.

The rearrangement uses TRBV5-1 and TRBJ2-3, with 7 positions matching TRBD2. Germline CDR1 and CDR2: SGHRS and YFSETQ. The CDR3 extends over 15 amino acids. V gave up 5 bases and J gave up 2 bases; unmatched junction bases: 8. CDR3 DNA: TGCGCCAGCAGACCCGGGACTACATCCACAGATACGCAGTATTTT. As protein: CASRPGTTSTDTQYF.

V gene TRBV28 combines with J gene TRBJ2-7; D not resolved. Per germline, CDR1 MDHEN and CDR2 SYDVKM. Trimming removed 3 bases from V and 2 bases from J, with 5 bases in between. CDR3 size: 12 residues. The CDR3 DNA reads as TGTGCCAGCAGTTTGGTAGCCTACGAGCAGTACTTC. Its protein is CASSLVAYEQYF.

This rearrangement joins TRBV7-2 to TRBJ2-1; D possibly corresponds to TRBD2 (5 bases). The CDR3 totals 15 residues. Trimming pared 1 base from V and 1 base from J, leaving 8 bases between. From germline, CDR1 is SGHTA and CDR2 FQGNSA. The CDR3 protein is CASSLVGGSYNEQFF. The CDR3 DNA sequence: TGTGCCAGCAGCTTAGTGGGCGGGTCCTACAATGAGCAGTTCTTC.

The chain has TRBV5-4 and TRBJ1-2; TRBD1 matches at 10 bases. Germline V CDR1 and CDR2: SGHNT, YYREEE (reference sequence). The CDR3 covers 15 residues. V lost 4 bases and J lost 4; bases outside the gene matches: 7. The CDR3 region has the DNA TGTGCCAGCAGCCCCGGACAGGGGGTTAGCTATGGCTACACCTTC. Amino acids: CASSPGQGVSYGYTF.

This clone was observed a few times. The gene calls are TRBV5-8 and TRBJ1-2; D is unclear. The V and J ends lost 2 bases and 7 bases respectively, with 12 bases between them. Germline CDR1 and CDR2: SGHTS and YDEGEE. CDR3 size: 13 residues. As DNA, the CDR3 is TGTGCCAGCAGCTTAGAGGGCCCTCCTGGCTACACCTTC. Translation gives CASSLEGPPGYTF.

The chain combines TRBV10-3 with TRBJ2-1; possibly TRBD2 for D (5 bases). Germline CDR1 and CDR2: ENHRY and SYGVKD. V lost 4 bases and J lost 3, with 13 bases in between. The CDR3 is 15 amino acids. The CDR3 coding sequence is TGTGCCATCAGTGGCGGGTTAGTCGGCTACAATGAGCAGTTCTTC. Its translation is CAISGGLVGYNEQFF.

The chain uses TRBV5-1 and TRBJ1-6, with 10 bases identical to TRBD1. V lost 3 bases, J lost 8 bases, and 5 bases stayed unmatched. This CDR3 is built from 15 residues. Germline lookup yields CDR1 SGHRS and CDR2 YFSETQ. The CDR3 coding sequence is TGCGCCAGCAGCTACCGGGACAGGGGTGATTCACCCCTCCACTTT. Protein sequence: CASSYRDRGDSPLHF.

This clone was detected only once. The genes are TRBV13 and TRBJ1-4, with TRBD1 identical over 8 bases. V lost 0 bases, J lost 7 bases, and 4 bases stayed unmatched. CDR3 length: 15 residues. Germline V gene lookup returns CDR1 PRHDT and CDR2 FYEKMQ (reference sequence). The chain's CDR3 is CASSLGDRGGEKLFF. CDR3 nucleotides: TGTGCCAGCAGCTTAGGCGACAGGGGAGGTGAAAAACTGTTTTTT.